This is a list of T cell receptor beta chains from one sample in a study of CD8 T cells in Susac syndrome. Via MiXCR, TCRdb re-called the immunoSEQ multiplex PCR reads, giving one row per CDR3 protein. The sample yields some 100,000 distinct CDR3 sequences, approximately 95% seen once. Sequences were obtained from CD8+ T cells from PBMCs. Receptors were obtained from a human donor with Susac syndrome. The CDR3 runs from the conserved cysteine through the conserved F or W. The D gene is left open where the match is weak. A row's size may be missing; if present it is once, few, many or a size class.

CDR3nt: TGTGCCAGCAGTGAATGGTCTATAGCGGGGCGCTCCTACAATGAGCAGTTCTTC
CDR3aa: CASSEWSIAGRSYNEQFF
d_gene: TRBD2
j_gene: TRBJ2-1
abundance: -
v_gene: TRBV25-1

CDR3nt: TGTGCCAGCAATACAGGGGGGGACACTGAAGCTTTCTTT
CDR3aa: CASNTGGDTEAFF
d_gene: TRBD1
j_gene: TRBJ1-1
abundance: -
v_gene: TRBV25-1

CDR3nt: TGTGCCAGCAGTGGCTCGGACTCCGGGGACACCAACACAGATACGCAGTATTTT
CDR3aa: CASSGSDSGDTNTDTQYF
d_gene: -
j_gene: TRBJ2-3
abundance: -
v_gene: TRBV2

CDR3nt: TGCAGCTCTCTGGACGCGTTCACAGATACGCAGTATTTT
CDR3aa: CSSLDAFTDTQYF
d_gene: -
j_gene: TRBJ2-3
abundance: -
v_gene: TRBV29-1

CDR3nt: TGTGCCAGCAGGCGTGGTTCGATTGGGTCGGAGACCCAGTACTTC
CDR3aa: CASRRGSIGSETQYF
d_gene: -
j_gene: TRBJ2-5
abundance: -
v_gene: TRBV27

CDR3nt: TGTGCCAGCAGCCAAGTTCACGGATACGAGCAGTACTTC
CDR3aa: CASSQVHGYEQYF
d_gene: -
j_gene: TRBJ2-7
abundance: -
v_gene: TRBV3-1

CDR3nt: TGTGCCAGCAGCGTAGGTGGGGGGGTCGGAGAGACCCAGTACTTC
CDR3aa: CASSVGGGVGETQYF
d_gene: TRBD2
j_gene: TRBJ2-5
abundance: -
v_gene: TRBV9

CDR3nt: TGTGCCAGCGGTTACCCAGGGGGCGGGCAGCCCCAGCATTTT
CDR3aa: CASGYPGGGQPQHF
d_gene: TRBD1
j_gene: TRBJ1-5
abundance: -
v_gene: TRBV6-5

CDR3nt: TGTGCCAGCAGCCAAGACCCCGCGACAGGGGGCAGCGGCTACACCTTC
CDR3aa: CASSQDPATGGSGYTF
d_gene: TRBD1
j_gene: TRBJ1-2
abundance: -
v_gene: TRBV3-1

CDR3nt: TGCGCCAGCAGCCAAGATGGAGGTGGAGGCAGCGAAAAACTGTTTTTT
CDR3aa: CASSQDGGGGSEKLFF
d_gene: -
j_gene: TRBJ1-4
abundance: -
v_gene: TRBV4-1

CDR3nt: TGTGCCACCAGTCCCCCCGGCAGGGGTCGGGATCAGCCCCAGCATTTT
CDR3aa: CATSPPGRGRDQPQHF
d_gene: -
j_gene: TRBJ1-5
abundance: -
v_gene: TRBV7-9

CDR3nt: TGTGCCAGCAGCCAAGGGGAGAGCTCTGGGGCCAACGTCCTGACTTTC
CDR3aa: CASSQGESSGANVLTF
d_gene: -
j_gene: TRBJ2-6
abundance: -
v_gene: TRBV3-1

CDR3nt: TGTGCCAGCAGAGGACTAGCGGGTGAGCAGTACTTC
CDR3aa: CASRGLAGEQYF
d_gene: TRBD2
j_gene: TRBJ2-7
abundance: -
v_gene: TRBV2

CDR3nt: TGTGCCACCGACGCCCAAAACAGACTAGCGGAGACCCAGTACTTC
CDR3aa: CATDAQNRLAETQYF
d_gene: -
j_gene: TRBJ2-5
abundance: -
v_gene: TRBV21-1

CDR3nt: TGTGCCAGCAGCTTAGGAGCTCTCCGGGCTGAAGAGACCCAGTACTTC
CDR3aa: CASSLGALRAEETQYF
d_gene: -
j_gene: TRBJ2-5
abundance: -
v_gene: TRBV13

CDR3nt: TGTGCCAGCAGCCCTGACGGGAACCTAGCGGGCGGTAAGGCTACGCAGTATTTT
CDR3aa: CASSPDGNLAGGKATQYF
d_gene: TRBD2
j_gene: TRBJ2-3
abundance: -
v_gene: TRBV11-2

CDR3nt: TGTGCTAGTGGTTTGAGGGCCTCAAGCTCTGGGGCCAACGTCCTGACTTTC
CDR3aa: CASGLRASSSGANVLTF
d_gene: -
j_gene: TRBJ2-6
abundance: -
v_gene: TRBV12-5

CDR3nt: TGTGCCAGCAGTGCACTAGCGGGAGGGCCCATGCAGTTCTTC
CDR3aa: CASSALAGGPMQFF
d_gene: TRBD2
j_gene: TRBJ2-1
abundance: -
v_gene: TRBV2

CDR3nt: TGCAGCGTGAGAGGGACAGGGGCGTACGAGCAGTACTTC
CDR3aa: CSVRGTGAYEQYF
d_gene: TRBD1
j_gene: TRBJ2-7
abundance: -
v_gene: TRBV29-1

CDR3nt: TGCAGCGTTGGTGTAGCACAAGCCGAGCAGTTCTTC
CDR3aa: CSVGVAQAEQFF
d_gene: -
j_gene: TRBJ2-1
abundance: once
v_gene: TRBV29-1

CDR3nt: TGCAGTGTTCCCAGGGACGGGAATCAGCCCCAGCATTTT
CDR3aa: CSVPRDGNQPQHF
d_gene: -
j_gene: TRBJ1-5
abundance: -
v_gene: TRBV20-1

CDR3nt: TGTGCCAGCAGCCCCCGGGACAGGGTCAATGAGCAGTTCTTC
CDR3aa: CASSPRDRVNEQFF
d_gene: TRBD1
j_gene: TRBJ2-1
abundance: -
v_gene: TRBV3-1

CDR3nt: TGTGCCAGCAGCCCGTTCGCCTACGGTGGACACAACTCTAACTATGGCTACACCTTC
CDR3aa: CASSPFAYGGHNSNYGYTF
d_gene: -
j_gene: TRBJ1-2
abundance: -
v_gene: TRBV28

CDR3nt: TGTGCCAGCTCACCCCTTGGCGAGAATGAGCAGTTCTTC
CDR3aa: CASSPLGENEQFF
d_gene: -
j_gene: TRBJ2-1
abundance: -
v_gene: TRBV18

CDR3nt: TGCAGTGCTAGACCTAGTGACAGGATCTACGAGCAGTACTTC
CDR3aa: CSARPSDRIYEQYF
d_gene: -
j_gene: TRBJ2-7
abundance: -
v_gene: TRBV20-1

CDR3nt: TGTGCCAGCAGTTTAGTAAGGTATCAGCCCCAGCATTTT
CDR3aa: CASSLVRYQPQHF
d_gene: -
j_gene: TRBJ1-5
abundance: -
v_gene: TRBV28

CDR3nt: TGTGCCAGCAGCTTAGGCTTCAGTGCCCTTGGCTACACCTTC
CDR3aa: CASSLGFSALGYTF
d_gene: -
j_gene: TRBJ1-2
abundance: -
v_gene: TRBV7-2

CDR3nt: TGTGCCAGCAAACGATGGGGTGTTTACTACGAGCAGTACTTC
CDR3aa: CASKRWGVYYEQYF
d_gene: -
j_gene: TRBJ2-7
abundance: -
v_gene: TRBV6-2/TRBV6-3

CDR3nt: TGCAGCGTTGAGCTATCTCGGGAGACCCAGTACTTC
CDR3aa: CSVELSRETQYF
d_gene: -
j_gene: TRBJ2-5
abundance: -
v_gene: TRBV29-1

CDR3nt: TGTGCCAGCAGCTTACACAGGGAAGAGACCCAGTACTTC
CDR3aa: CASSLHREETQYF
d_gene: -
j_gene: TRBJ2-5
abundance: -
v_gene: TRBV7-9

CDR3nt: TGTGCCAGCAGCATAGGGGCCTCCGGGGCCCCCTACGAGCAGTACTTC
CDR3aa: CASSIGASGAPYEQYF
d_gene: -
j_gene: TRBJ2-7
abundance: -
v_gene: TRBV9

CDR3nt: TGCAGTGCTAGATACGGGAGGCGCTACAATGAGCAGTTCTTC
CDR3aa: CSARYGRRYNEQFF
d_gene: TRBD2
j_gene: TRBJ2-1
abundance: -
v_gene: TRBV20-1

CDR3nt: TGCGCCAGCAGCCAAGCAGAAGTCTATCAGCCCCAGCATTTT
CDR3aa: CASSQAEVYQPQHF
d_gene: -
j_gene: TRBJ1-5
abundance: -
v_gene: TRBV4-1

CDR3nt: TGTGCCAGCAGCCAAGATCTCTGGGTTGTTAGTGCCGGGGAGCTGTTTTTT
CDR3aa: CASSQDLWVVSAGELFF
d_gene: -
j_gene: TRBJ2-2
abundance: -
v_gene: TRBV3-1

CDR3nt: TGCAGTGCTAGAGGTGGCGGGGGGACTACCTACGAGCAGTACTTC
CDR3aa: CSARGGGGTTYEQYF
d_gene: TRBD2
j_gene: TRBJ2-7
abundance: -
v_gene: TRBV20-1

CDR3nt: TGTGCCAGCAGCATTGTGATGGGTAGCGGGAGTACCGGGGAGCTGTTTTTT
CDR3aa: CASSIVMGSGSTGELFF
d_gene: TRBD2
j_gene: TRBJ2-2
abundance: -
v_gene: TRBV11-2

CDR3nt: TGTGCCAGCAGCCAAGATCACAGCGTGGGCTACACCTTC
CDR3aa: CASSQDHSVGYTF
d_gene: -
j_gene: TRBJ1-2
abundance: -
v_gene: TRBV3-1

CDR3nt: TGTGCCAGCAGCACCCGCCTGAACAATGAGCAGTTCTTC
CDR3aa: CASSTRLNNEQFF
d_gene: -
j_gene: TRBJ2-1
abundance: once
v_gene: TRBV13

CDR3nt: TGTGCCAGCAGCCCTGGGATAAACACTGAAGCTTTCTTT
CDR3aa: CASSPGINTEAFF
d_gene: -
j_gene: TRBJ1-1
abundance: once
v_gene: TRBV14

CDR3nt: TGTGCCAGCAGCCAAGGGGCTAGACTGGCAGAGGGCCATGAAAAACTGTTTTTT
CDR3aa: CASSQGARLAEGHEKLFF
d_gene: -
j_gene: TRBJ1-4
abundance: -
v_gene: TRBV4-2

CDR3nt: TGTGCCAGCAGCTTGGCCGAAAGCCGCTACGAGCAGTACTTC
CDR3aa: CASSLAESRYEQYF
d_gene: -
j_gene: TRBJ2-7
abundance: -
v_gene: TRBV7-9

CDR3nt: TGTGCCAGCCTCTCAGCCTCGAGTAACAATGAGCAGTTCTTC
CDR3aa: CASLSASSNNEQFF
d_gene: -
j_gene: TRBJ2-1
abundance: -
v_gene: TRBV2

CDR3nt: TGCAGCGTTGGCCTCCGAGGCCTGGCGGGAGGGAACACTGAAGCTTTCTTT
CDR3aa: CSVGLRGLAGGNTEAFF
d_gene: -
j_gene: TRBJ1-1
abundance: -
v_gene: TRBV29-1

CDR3nt: TGTGCCAGCAGTTACGGGGATATAGCCAAAAACATTCAGTACTTC
CDR3aa: CASSYGDIAKNIQYF
d_gene: -
j_gene: TRBJ2-4
abundance: -
v_gene: TRBV6-5

CDR3nt: TGTGCCAGCAGCACAGTGACCAATCCTGGGACAGATACGCAGTATTTT
CDR3aa: CASSTVTNPGTDTQYF
d_gene: -
j_gene: TRBJ2-3
abundance: -
v_gene: TRBV13

CDR3nt: TGTGCCAGCAGGCAAATTCAGGGGTCCACAGATACGCAGTATTTT
CDR3aa: CASRQIQGSTDTQYF
d_gene: -
j_gene: TRBJ2-3
abundance: -
v_gene: TRBV2

CDR3nt: TGTGCCAGCAGCTTCCAGGGCGGGGAGCTGTTTTTT
CDR3aa: CASSFQGGELFF
d_gene: -
j_gene: TRBJ2-2
abundance: -
v_gene: TRBV7-9

CDR3nt: TGTGCCACCAGCAGAGGAGCGGGGGGAGAAACCGGGGAGCTGTTTTTT
CDR3aa: CATSRGAGGETGELFF
d_gene: TRBD2
j_gene: TRBJ2-2
abundance: -
v_gene: TRBV15

CDR3nt: TGTGCCAGCAGCGTAGGCGGGGGGGCCTACAATGAGCAGTTCTTC
CDR3aa: CASSVGGGAYNEQFF
d_gene: TRBD2
j_gene: TRBJ2-1
abundance: -
v_gene: TRBV9

CDR3nt: TGTGCCAGCAGTTTAGGTGGACTAGGCTCTCGAGATACGCAGTATTTT
CDR3aa: CASSLGGLGSRDTQYF
d_gene: TRBD2
j_gene: TRBJ2-3
abundance: -
v_gene: TRBV12-3/TRBV12-4

CDR3nt: TGTGCCAGCAGTTTGTGGCGGGAGCGCACAGATACGCAGTATTTT
CDR3aa: CASSLWRERTDTQYF
d_gene: TRBD2
j_gene: TRBJ2-3
abundance: -
v_gene: TRBV27

CDR3nt: TGCAGTGCTAGGCCCCACGGGGGGAGGGCTGAAGCTTTCTTT
CDR3aa: CSARPHGGRAEAFF
d_gene: -
j_gene: TRBJ1-1
abundance: -
v_gene: TRBV20-1

CDR3nt: TGCAGCGTGGAGACCGGGACAGGGCATGGCTACACCTTC
CDR3aa: CSVETGTGHGYTF
d_gene: TRBD1
j_gene: TRBJ1-2
abundance: -
v_gene: TRBV29-1

CDR3nt: TGCAGTGCCAGCTCGTGGCAGTTCTTC
CDR3aa: CSASSWQFF
d_gene: -
j_gene: TRBJ2-1
abundance: -
v_gene: TRBV20-1

CDR3nt: TGCAGCGTTGCCGGAGACACCGGGGAGCTGTTTTTT
CDR3aa: CSVAGDTGELFF
d_gene: -
j_gene: TRBJ2-2
abundance: -
v_gene: TRBV29-1

CDR3nt: TGTGCCAGCAGTGAAGGGGAGGGTTCACCCCTCCACTTT
CDR3aa: CASSEGEGSPLHF
d_gene: -
j_gene: TRBJ1-6
abundance: -
v_gene: TRBV6-4

CDR3nt: TGTGCCAGCAGCCAAGCTGGGGAGCAGTACTTC
CDR3aa: CASSQAGEQYF
d_gene: -
j_gene: TRBJ2-7
abundance: few
v_gene: TRBV3-1